The T cell receptor (beta chain) under discussion was sequenced for a study of shared clonotypes between healthy human individuals. Study-level results: In the sorted subsets, rarefaction showed sequencing was incomplete despite large depth.

Method: immunoSEQ multiplex PCR; TCRdb's copy keeps in-frame clones and lacks some. The data show some 2,000,000 clones, with about 95% seen just once and roughly 1.1% held by the top ten. Comments on this clone: Its antigen is unknown.

This CDR3 has 18 amino acids. Germline-derived CDR1 and CDR2 are MNHNS and SASEGT. V lost 2 bases and J lost 4, with 22 bases in between. The naive CD8 fraction comprised CD45RO-negative cells positively selected for CCR7 and excluded terminally differentiated effector memory CD45RA+ cells. Every donor was a Caucasian adult from Nashville, Tennessee. This clonotype was sampled from a young man in good health. The sequencing input was naive CD8+ T cells sorted from blood. The chain couples TRBV6-1 to TRBJ2-3; D is possibly TRBD2 (7 bases). The CDR3 sequence is CASSETPIGGVNADTQYF. In DNA form, the CDR3 reads TGTGCCAGCAGTGAAACACCCATAGGGGGGGTGAACGCAGATACGCAGTATTTT.